Below, 3 T cell receptor beta chains from the same sample are listed, as sequenced in a study of cytomegalovirus exposure and HLA in healthy donors. Primers: 60 Vbeta forward and 13 Jbeta reverse. Only in-frame clones appear in the TCRdb table, and some are missing; sequencing was by immunoSEQ multiplex PCR. The data contain roughly 130,000 clones, approximately 85% of them seen just once; the ten biggest clones take up about 1.8%. The sequenced sample was PBMCs. All receptors come from a boy younger than 18 in good health and CMV-seronegative.

This chain connects TRBV29-1 to TRBJ2-7; 10 nucleotides line up with TRBD2. This CDR3 contains 12 residues. V lost 7 bases, J lost 2 bases, and 2 bases stayed unmatched. Looked up from germline, CDR1 is SQVTM and CDR2 is ANQGSEA. Here the CDR3 DNA reads TGCAGCGCCGGGACTAGCGCCTACGAGCAGTACTTC. This codes for CSAGTSAYEQYF.

The chain joins TRBV7-2 to TRBJ2-5; tentative D call: TRBD1 (5 bases). The germline V and J ends were trimmed by 2 bases and 4 bases, with 14 bases remaining between them. The CDR3 spans 15 residues. The germline V gene encodes CDR1 SGHTA and CDR2 FQGNSA. The CDR3 bases are TGTGCCAGCAGCTTAAACCCCCCAGGGATAGAGACCCAGTACTTC. Translation: CASSLNPPGIETQYF.

The V call is TRBV4-3, the J call TRBJ2-1; D is ambiguous. Trimming took 0 bases from V and 8 from J, leaving 14 bases between them. The CDR3 has 15 amino acids. Per germline, CDR1 LGHNA and CDR2 YSLEER. The CDR3 sequence: CASSQDLVLKDEQFF. The CDR3 DNA sequence: TGCGCCAGCAGCCAAGATCTAGTTTTAAAGGATGAGCAGTTCTTC.